This TCR beta chain was captured in a study of cytomegalovirus exposure and HLA in healthy donors. Study results and limitations: Reports indicated that the classifier achieved high specificity and sensitivity in diagnosing cytomegalovirus status. Productive status was seen about 90% or about 30% of the time for most TCR beta V segments in an earlier analysis. It was taken for granted in presence/absence analyses that sequencing depth across donors was roughly uniform.

On this clone itself: Its antigen is still unknown.

At sampling all donors were nominally healthy, likely with unrecorded immune exposures. The PCR employed 60 Vbeta primers together with 13 Jbeta primers. Here immunoSEQ multiplex PCR was the method, and the copy in TCRdb shows in-frame clones only, minus some. This table has some 200,000 clones, 70% to 80% appearing once. V was pared by 5 bases and J by 12 bases, with 14 bases between. The CDR3 is 12 amino acids. Germline CDR1 and CDR2: SGHTA and FQGNSA. The sequenced sample was PBMCs. The TCR originated in a man aged 35-49 years in good health and CMV-seronegative. This chain connects TRBV7-2 to TRBJ2-1, with D tentatively TRBD1 (6 bases). The CDR3 nucleotides are TGTGCCAGCAGCCCATACAGGGTCGCGCAGTTCTTC. It is translated as CASSPYRVAQFF.